This T cell receptor (beta chain) appears in the sequencing data of a study of cytomegalovirus exposure and HLA in healthy donors. Study summary: From 190 million or so T cells, an earlier analysis saw approximately 120 million unique TCR beta sequences. Study outcomes and limitations: Links to common viral pathogens appeared, in a later analysis, for several of the most significant clusters. TRBV6-2, TRBV6-3 and some other V segments were unresolvable in 87-base-pair reads.

This clone has a handful of counts. What it binds is not known. PCR involved 60 Vbeta and 13 Jbeta primers. Sequencing was performed with immunoSEQ multiplex PCR; in TCRdb, only in-frame clones are kept and a portion is missing. This sample has roughly 100,000 clones, with around 10% found just once. With 8 bases removed from V and 4 bases from J, the gap between germline ends came to 20 bases. The V gene's germline CDR1 is MDHEN and CDR2 SYDVKM. This CDR3 spans 15 amino acids. The chain couples TRBV28 to TRBJ2-5; D may be TRBD1 (5 bases). The sequence was collected from a man aged 50 to 59 in good health and CMV-seropositive. The sample was PBMCs. The CDR3 region has the DNA TGTGCCAGCTTTCCGGACACATACACCGCAGAGACCCAGTACTTC. Its protein product is CASFPDTYTAETQYF.